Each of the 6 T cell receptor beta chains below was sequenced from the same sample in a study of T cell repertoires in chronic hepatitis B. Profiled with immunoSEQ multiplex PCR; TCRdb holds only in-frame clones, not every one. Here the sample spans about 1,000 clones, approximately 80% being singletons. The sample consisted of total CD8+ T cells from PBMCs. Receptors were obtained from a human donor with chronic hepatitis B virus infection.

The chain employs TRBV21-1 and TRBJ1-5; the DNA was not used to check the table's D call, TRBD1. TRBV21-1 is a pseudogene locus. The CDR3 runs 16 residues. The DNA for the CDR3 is TGTGCCAGCAGGATCGGGACAGGGACCTTCAATCAGCCCCAGCATTTT. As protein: CASRIGTGTFNQPQHF.

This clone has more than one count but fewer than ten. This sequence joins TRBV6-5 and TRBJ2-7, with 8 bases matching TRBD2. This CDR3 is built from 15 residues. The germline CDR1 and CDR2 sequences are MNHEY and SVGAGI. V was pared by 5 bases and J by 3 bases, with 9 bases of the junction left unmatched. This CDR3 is CASSPSGGTLYEQYF. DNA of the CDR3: TGTGCCAGCAGTCCCTCGGGGGGGACCCTCTACGAGCAGTACTTC.

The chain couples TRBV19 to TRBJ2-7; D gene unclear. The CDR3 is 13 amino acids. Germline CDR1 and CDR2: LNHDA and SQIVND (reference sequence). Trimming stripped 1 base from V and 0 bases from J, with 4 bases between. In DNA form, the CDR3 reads TGTGCCAGTAGTATAGCGAGCTCCTACGAGCAGTACTTC. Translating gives CASSIASSYEQYF.

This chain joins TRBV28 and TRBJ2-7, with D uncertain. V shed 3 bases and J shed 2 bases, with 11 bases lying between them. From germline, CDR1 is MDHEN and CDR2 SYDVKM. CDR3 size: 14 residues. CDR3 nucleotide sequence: TGTGCCAGCAGTTTTGGGGAACTTGCCTACGAGCAGTACTTC. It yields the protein CASSFGELAYEQYF.

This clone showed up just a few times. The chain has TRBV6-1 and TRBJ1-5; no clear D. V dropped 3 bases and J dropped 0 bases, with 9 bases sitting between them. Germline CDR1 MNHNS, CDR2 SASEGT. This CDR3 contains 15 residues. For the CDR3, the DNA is TGTGCCAGCAGTGATTGGCAGAATAGCAATCAGCCCCAGCATTTT. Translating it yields CASSDWQNSNQPQHF.

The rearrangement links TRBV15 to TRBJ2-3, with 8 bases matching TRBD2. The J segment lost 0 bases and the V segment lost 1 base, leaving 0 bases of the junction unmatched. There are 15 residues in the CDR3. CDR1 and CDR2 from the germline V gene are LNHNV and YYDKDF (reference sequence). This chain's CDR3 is CATSRASGSTDTQYF. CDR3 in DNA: TGTGCCACCAGCAGAGCTAGCGGGAGCACAGATACGCAGTATTTT.